The T cell receptor (beta chain) under discussion was sequenced for a study of early T cells in non-severe SARS-CoV-2 infection. This clonotype was detected only a few times. Germline trimming cut 5 bases from V and 6 bases from J; bases unmatched to any gene: 9. The CDR3 runs to 15 residues. In TCRdb, the 5' RACE reads were re-called with MiXCR into one record per CDR3 protein. The table lists tens of thousands of distinct CDR3 sequences, around 15% of them singletons. The sample was whole blood. The V and J genes are TRBV12-3 or TRBV12-4 and TRBJ2-1, with TRBD1 matching over 8 bases. This clonotype was obtained from an adult who was a healthcare worker with PCR-confirmed SARS-CoV-2 infection or an uninfected control (not recorded which). The DNA for the CDR3 is TGTGCCAGCAGTCTACAGGGGGGAGTTGGCAATGAGCAGTTCTTC. It specifies CASSLQGGVGNEQFF.